The clone carrying this T cell receptor (beta chain) came up many times. No patient had received any treatment before thyroid surgery. The sample originates from a study of metastatic and nonmetastatic thyroid tumors. Via MiXCR, TCRdb re-called the PCR reads. This sample has about 15,000 clones, with 20% to 30% found just once. The germline gives CDR1 MNHNS, CDR2 SASEGT. The CDR3 is made up of 14 amino acids. Trimming pared 6 bases from V and 2 bases from J, leaving 14 bases between. The chain has TRBV6-1 and TRBJ2-7; D remains unclear. Material for sequencing was tumor tissue. This TCR was sampled from a female donor with papillary thyroid cancer or a benign thyroid nodule (not recorded which). Some clones in this sample may be carry-over from other donors' samples. The CDR3 is CASRAFWSTYEQYF. The CDR3 DNA reads as TGTGCCAGCAGGGCCTTTTGGTCTACCTACGAGCAGTACTTC.